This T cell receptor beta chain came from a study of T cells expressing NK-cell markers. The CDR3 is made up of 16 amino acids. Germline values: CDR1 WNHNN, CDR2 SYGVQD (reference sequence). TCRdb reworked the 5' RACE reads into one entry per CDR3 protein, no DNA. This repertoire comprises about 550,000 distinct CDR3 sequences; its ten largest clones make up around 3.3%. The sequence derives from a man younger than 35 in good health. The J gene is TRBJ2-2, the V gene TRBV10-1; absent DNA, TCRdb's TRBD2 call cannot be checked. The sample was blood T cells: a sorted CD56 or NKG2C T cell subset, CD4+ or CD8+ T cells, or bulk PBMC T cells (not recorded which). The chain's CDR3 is CASSELGGKNTGELFF.